The 25 T cell receptor beta chains below were found in one sample sequenced in a study of T cell responses to AZD1222 COVID-19 vaccine. Using immunoSEQ multiplex PCR, the repertoire was profiled, and TCRdb retains in-frame clones only, with some absent. The table includes more than 120,000 clones, almost 95% detected once. Sequencing was performed on peripheral blood, taken 28 days after the second AZD1222 dose. These receptors were collected from an adult who received the AZD1222 COVID-19 vaccine.

Here the CDR3 DNA reads TGTGCCAGCAGCTCTTCCGTCGGGGGATTGACTCAGCCCCAGCATTTT. Protein: CASSSSVGGLTQPQHF. The chain combines TRBV5-6 with TRBJ1-5; tentative D call: TRBD1 (5 bases). Germline V CDR1 and CDR2: SGHDT, YYEEEE. The CDR3 is 16 amino acids. Trimming left V 3 bases short and J 6 bases short, with 19 bases between. Full variable domain (remainder filled in from reference TRBV5-6 and TRBJ1-5): DAGVTQSPTHLIKTRGQQVTLRCSPKSGHDTVSWYQQALGQGPQFIFQYYEEEERQRGNFPDRFSGHQFPNYSSELNVNALLLGDSALYLCASSSSVGGLTQPQHFGDGTRLSIL.

The rearrangement uses TRBV5-4 and TRBJ1-1, with 8 bases matching TRBD1. The V and J ends lost 5 bases and 1 base, in that order; junction bases with no gene match: 7. Germline CDR1 and CDR2: SGHNT and YYREEE (reference sequence). This CDR3 region has 15 residues. CDR3 sequence: CASRVWTGPNTEAFF. As DNA, the CDR3 is TGTGCCAGCAGAGTATGGACAGGGCCGAACACTGAAGCTTTCTTT.

This clone was counted between two and nine times. The chain carries TRBV6-4 and TRBJ2-3; D is possibly TRBD1 or TRBD2 (5 bases each). Germline values: CDR1 MRHNA, CDR2 SNTAGT. There are 13 residues in the CDR3. V gave up 5 bases and J gave up 3 bases, with 9 bases separating them. The CDR3 region is CASSPGTTDTQYF. Written as DNA, the CDR3 is TGTGCCAGCAGTCCGGGGACGACAGATACGCAGTATTTT.

The count of this clone is one. The CDR3 DNA is TGTGCCAGCAGCGGGGGGACAGGAATGAACACTGAAGCTTTCTTT. Residues: CASSGGTGMNTEAFF. V usage is TRBV2 and J usage is TRBJ1-1; 8 nucleotides align to TRBD1. This CDR3 has 15 amino acids. With 6 bases clipped from V and 0 bases from J, the junction kept 6 bases outside the gene matches. The germline CDR1 and CDR2 sequences are SNHLY and FYNNEI.

The V gene is TRBV6-5, the J gene TRBJ1-1; 7 bases agree with TRBD1. Germline CDR1 MNHEY, CDR2 SVGAGI. V shed 11 bases, J shed 4 bases, and the junction held 7 bases outside the gene matches. This CDR3 is 12 amino acids long. Written as DNA, the CDR3 is TGTGCCGGGATGACAGGGCTCACTGAAGCTTTCTTT. Translating it yields CAGMTGLTEAFF.

As to this clone: An end of the junction differs from the germline gene, which may be a read error. This chain connects TRBV27 to TRBJ2-2; 8 bases agree with TRBD1. The CDR3 has 16 residues. The germline CDR1 and CDR2 sequences are MNHEY and SMNVEV (reference sequence). As DNA, the CDR3 is TGTGCCAGCCGTTTAAGAGGACAGGGAGACACCGGGGAGCTGTTTTTT. This sequence encodes CASRLRGQGDTGELFF.

The chain employs TRBV30 and TRBJ1-1; 7 bases are shared with TRBD1. CDR1 GTSNPN and CDR2 SVGIG come from the germline V gene (reference sequence). The CDR3 has 12 amino acids. CDR3 DNA sequence: TGTGCTCGGACAGGAAGAGGCACTGAAGCTTTCTTT. It codes for CARTGRGTEAFF.

The chain couples TRBV19 to TRBJ2-5; 8 positions agree with TRBD2. The V segment lost 5 bases and the J segment 4 bases; nucleotides outside the gene matches: 6. Germline assignment: CDR1 LNHDA and CDR2 SQIVND (reference sequence). The CDR3 spans 14 residues. CDR3 bases: TGTGCCAGTAGTGCCCAGGCGGGAGGAGAGACCCAGTACTTC. It yields the protein CASSAQAGGETQYF.

This clone has a single count. The DNA for the CDR3 is TGTGCCAGCAGTACCCACCAGTCCTACGAGCAGTACGTC. Its protein is CASSTHQSYEQYV. J is TRBJ2-7 and V is TRBV28, with D unclear. Germline CDR1 and CDR2: MDHEN and SYDVKM. The CDR3 runs to 13 residues. With 5 bases removed from V and 1 base from J, the gap between germline ends came to 9 bases.

The rearrangement uses TRBV6-5 and TRBJ2-5; D perhaps matches TRBD2 (6 bases). Germline CDR1 MNHEY, CDR2 SVGAGI. The CDR3 covers 16 residues. The germline V and J ends were trimmed by 4 bases and 1 base, with 16 bases remaining between them. The CDR3 sequence is CASSSLAAGPQETQYF. The CDR3 nucleotides read TGTGCCAGCAGTTCCTTAGCAGCGGGCCCCCAAGAGACCCAGTACTTC.

The chain is built from TRBV10-3 and TRBJ1-1, with TRBD1 identical over 9 bases. The CDR3 is 15 amino acids. CDR1 ENHRY and CDR2 SYGVKD come from the germline V gene. This CDR3 is CATETGGRGNTEAFF. DNA of the CDR3: TGTGCTACCGAAACAGGGGGCCGAGGGAACACTGAAGCTTTCTTT.

The rearrangement uses TRBV18 and TRBJ1-3; 7 positions agree with TRBD1. V shed 3 bases, J shed 0 bases, and the junction held 8 bases outside the gene matches. The CDR3 loop spans 17 amino acids. CDR1 KGHSH and CDR2 LQKENI come from the germline V gene. The DNA of the CDR3 is TGTGCCAGCTCACCGGGGGGGGACAGACTCTCTGGAAACACCATATATTTT. It encodes CASSPGGDRLSGNTIYF.

J is TRBJ1-1 and V is TRBV7-2, with D hard to call. Per the germline V gene, CDR1 is SGHTA and CDR2 is FQGNSA. The CDR3 runs to 15 residues. Trimming stripped 3 bases from V and 0 bases from J, with 11 bases between. CDR3 protein: CASSFYTGLNTEAFF. The CDR3, as DNA: TGTGCCAGCAGCTTTTACACGGGTCTGAACACTGAAGCTTTCTTT.

The V call is TRBV28, the J call TRBJ2-2; 10 positions match TRBD2. Germline V lookup: CDR1 MDHEN, CDR2 SYDVKM. This CDR3 has 17 amino acids. Trimming at V came to 5 bases and at J to 8 bases, leaving 14 bases not matched to a gene. Here the CDR3 reads CASSTLAGGPGAGELFF. CDR3 nucleotides: TGTGCCAGCAGTACGTTAGCGGGGGGCCCTGGAGCTGGGGAGCTGTTTTTT.

This clone was detected once. The rearrangement joins TRBV5-4 to TRBJ1-1; unclear D gene. The ends were cut back, 3 bases at V and 3 bases at J, with 18 bases in the middle. The CDR3 spans 16 residues. Germline loops: CDR1 SGHNT, CDR2 YYREEE (reference sequence). The CDR3 region is CASSSDSPWADTEAFF. The CDR3 DNA is TGTGCCAGCAGCTCGGACTCCCCCTGGGCGGACACTGAAGCTTTCTTT.

V is TRBV7-2 and J is TRBJ1-1; D remains ambiguous. Between the trimmed V and J ends, which lost 1 base and 1 base, there was a span of 1 base. Germline V gene data show CDR1 as SGHTA and CDR2 as FQGNSA. This CDR3 has 12 residues. CDR3 sequence reads: CASSLENTEAFF. DNA of the CDR3: TGTGCCAGCAGCTTAGAGAACACTGAAGCTTTCTTT.

V and J are TRBV4-3 and TRBJ2-1; 10 bases align to TRBD2. Per the germline V gene, CDR1 is LGHNA and CDR2 is YSLEER. The CDR3 extends over 15 amino acids. Losses at the gene ends were 2 bases for V and 6 bases for J; bases not matched to a gene: 4. CDR3 in amino acids: CASSQPSGGTNEQFF. Here the CDR3 DNA reads TGCGCCAGCAGCCAACCTAGCGGGGGAACCAATGAGCAGTTCTTC.

The CDR3 region is CASTGVNTEAFF. The CDR3 region has the DNA TGTGCCAGTACAGGGGTCAACACTGAAGCTTTCTTT. The V and J genes are TRBV19 and TRBJ1-1, with D perhaps matching TRBD1 (6 bases). Trimming stripped 7 bases from V and 2 bases from J, with 8 bases between. In germline, CDR1 is LNHDA, CDR2 SQIVND (reference sequence). This CDR3 comprises 12 residues.

DNA of the CDR3: TGCAGCGTCGGGACAGGGGGACTTAACTATGGCTACACCTTC. This codes for CSVGTGGLNYGYTF. The J gene is TRBJ1-2, the V gene TRBV29-1; 11 bases are shared with TRBD1. V lost 6 bases and J lost 1; bases outside the gene matches: 4. There are 14 residues in the CDR3. The germline V gene has CDR1 SQVTM and CDR2 ANQGSEA.

The J gene is TRBJ1-2, the V gene TRBV6-6, with 8 nucleotides matching TRBD1. V shed 6 bases and J 7 bases; nucleotides not matched to a gene: 16. This CDR3 is built from 16 residues. The V gene's germline CDR1 is MNHNY and CDR2 SVGAGI (reference sequence). The CDR3 spells CASRPPGQGLLGGYTF. The CDR3 DNA sequence: TGTGCCAGCAGGCCTCCCGGACAGGGATTATTAGGTGGCTACACCTTC.

The chain links TRBV6-4 to TRBJ2-1; the D is unclear. This CDR3 has 13 amino acids. The germline V gene encodes CDR1 MRHNA and CDR2 SNTAGT. Deletions cut 2 bases from V and 5 bases from J, with 7 bases between. The CDR3 DNA is TGTGCCAGCAGTGACGTCCCTAACAATGAGCAGTTCTTC. This translates into CASSDVPNNEQFF.

The CDR3 region is CASRVGLNTEAFF. The CDR3 DNA reads as TGTGCCAGCAGGGTAGGACTAAACACTGAAGCTTTCTTT. V and J are TRBV2 and TRBJ1-1; D is unclear. Germline-derived CDR1 and CDR2 are SNHLY and FYNNEI. V was trimmed by 6 bases and J by 2 bases, leaving 10 bases between them. The CDR3 sequence is 13 residues long.

The V call is TRBV19, the J call TRBJ1-1, with D hard to call. From germline, CDR1 is LNHDA and CDR2 SQIVND (reference sequence). The length of the CDR3 is 14 residues. V was clipped by 2 bases and J by 3 bases, with 10 bases between them. CDR3 nucleotides: TGTGCCAGTAGTATATTGAGGCCTTACACTGAAGCTTTCTTT. Translation gives CASSILRPYTEAFF.

The chain uses TRBV7-2 and TRBJ1-5, with 8 bases that match TRBD1. The CDR3 loop spans 14 amino acids. CDR1 is SGHTA, CDR2 FQGNSA, per germline. V shed 5 bases, J shed 2 bases, and the junction held 2 bases outside the gene matches. CDR3 nucleotide sequence: TGTGCCAGCAGCCAGGGGGCGGGCAATCAGCCCCAGCATTTT. As protein: CASSQGAGNQPQHF. Combining the CDR3 with reference TRBV7-2 and TRBJ1-5 gives the whole variable domain GAGVSQSPSNKVTEKGKDVELRCDPISGHTALYWYRQSLGQGLEFLIYFQGNSAPDKSGLPSDRFSAERTGGSVSTLTIQRTQQEDSAVYLCASSQGAGNQPQHFGDGTRLSIL.

Written as DNA, the CDR3 is TGCGCCAGCAGCTTCGGTGGGTCTAATGAAAAACTGTTTTTT. Its protein is CASSFGGSNEKLFF. The chain couples TRBV5-1 to TRBJ1-4, with unresolved D. V lost 2 bases, J lost 3 bases, and 8 bases lay in between. The CDR3 is made up of 14 amino acids. Per the germline V gene, CDR1 is SGHRS and CDR2 is YFSETQ.